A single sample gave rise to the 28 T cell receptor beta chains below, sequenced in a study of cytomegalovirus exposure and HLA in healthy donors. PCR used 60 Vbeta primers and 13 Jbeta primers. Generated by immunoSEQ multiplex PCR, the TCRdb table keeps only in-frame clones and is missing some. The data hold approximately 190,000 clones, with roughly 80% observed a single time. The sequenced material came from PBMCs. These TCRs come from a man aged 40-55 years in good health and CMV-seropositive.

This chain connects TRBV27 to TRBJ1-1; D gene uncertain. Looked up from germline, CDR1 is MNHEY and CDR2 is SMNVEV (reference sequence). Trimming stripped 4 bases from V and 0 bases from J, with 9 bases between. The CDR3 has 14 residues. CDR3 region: CASSYGGMNTEAFF. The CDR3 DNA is TGTGCCAGCAGTTACGGCGGGATGAACACTGAAGCTTTCTTT.

Written as DNA, the CDR3 is TGTGCCAGCAGCCCGGGCGGGGGAGTGAACACTGAAGCTTTCTTT. Its translation: CASSPGGGVNTEAFF. The gene calls are TRBV7-9 and TRBJ1-1, with D possibly TRBD1 on 5 matching bases. This CDR3 contains 15 residues. Trimming took off 5 bases at V and 0 bases at J, with 13 bases between the two ends. CDR1 is SEHNR and CDR2 is FQNEAQ in the germline V gene (reference sequence).

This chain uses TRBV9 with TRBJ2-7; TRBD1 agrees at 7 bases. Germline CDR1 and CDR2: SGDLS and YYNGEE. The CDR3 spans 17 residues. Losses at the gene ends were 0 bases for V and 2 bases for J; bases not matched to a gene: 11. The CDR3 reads CASSVALGDSPPYEQYF. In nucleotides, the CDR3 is TGTGCCAGCAGCGTAGCCCTTGGGGACAGCCCTCCCTACGAGCAGTACTTC.

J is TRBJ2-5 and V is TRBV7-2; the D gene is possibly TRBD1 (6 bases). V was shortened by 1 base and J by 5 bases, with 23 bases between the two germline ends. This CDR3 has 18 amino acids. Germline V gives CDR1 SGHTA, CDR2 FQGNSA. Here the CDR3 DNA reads TGTGCCAGCAGCTTAGGTCGCCCAGGGGCCTTGCTCCTGGAGACCCAGTACTTC. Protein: CASSLGRPGALLLETQYF.

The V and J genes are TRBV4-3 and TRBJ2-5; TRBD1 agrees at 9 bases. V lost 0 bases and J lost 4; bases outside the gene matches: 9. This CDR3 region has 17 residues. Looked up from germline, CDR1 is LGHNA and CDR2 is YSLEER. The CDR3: CASSQDVAGTGRETQYF. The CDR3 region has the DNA TGCGCCAGCAGCCAAGATGTAGCCGGGACAGGGAGAGAGACCCAGTACTTC.

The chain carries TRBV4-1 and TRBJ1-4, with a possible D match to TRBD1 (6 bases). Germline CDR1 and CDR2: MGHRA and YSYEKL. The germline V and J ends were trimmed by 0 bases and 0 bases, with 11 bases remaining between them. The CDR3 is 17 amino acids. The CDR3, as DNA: TGCGCCAGCAGCCAAGAAGGACAGATAGCAACTAATGAAAAACTGTTTTTT. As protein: CASSQEGQIATNEKLFF.

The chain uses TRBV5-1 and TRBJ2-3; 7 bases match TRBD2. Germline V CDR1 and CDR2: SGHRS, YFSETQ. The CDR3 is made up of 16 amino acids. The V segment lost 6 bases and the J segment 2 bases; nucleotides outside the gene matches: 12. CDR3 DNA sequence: TGCGCCAGCACTTACCTCAGCGGGGACTCCACAGATACGCAGTATTTT. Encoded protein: CASTYLSGDSTDTQYF.

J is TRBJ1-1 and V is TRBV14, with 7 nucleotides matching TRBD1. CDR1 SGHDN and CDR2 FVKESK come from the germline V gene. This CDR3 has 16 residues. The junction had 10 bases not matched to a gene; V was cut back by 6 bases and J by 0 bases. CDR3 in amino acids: CASSRTGVRMNTEAFF. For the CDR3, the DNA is TGTGCCAGCAGTCGCACAGGGGTCCGCATGAACACTGAAGCTTTCTTT.

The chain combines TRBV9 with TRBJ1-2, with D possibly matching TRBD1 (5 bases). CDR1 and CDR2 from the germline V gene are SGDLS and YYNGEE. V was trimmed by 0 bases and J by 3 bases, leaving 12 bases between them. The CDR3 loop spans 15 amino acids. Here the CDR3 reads CASSVGPSRDYGYTF. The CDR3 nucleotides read TGTGCCAGCAGCGTAGGCCCGAGCAGGGACTATGGCTACACCTTC.

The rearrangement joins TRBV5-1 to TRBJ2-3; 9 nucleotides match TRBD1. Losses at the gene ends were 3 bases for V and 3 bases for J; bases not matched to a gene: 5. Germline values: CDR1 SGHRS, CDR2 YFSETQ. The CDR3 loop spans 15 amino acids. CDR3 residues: CASSSGTGSTDTQYF. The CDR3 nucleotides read TGCGCCAGCAGCTCTGGGACAGGGTCGACAGATACGCAGTATTTT.

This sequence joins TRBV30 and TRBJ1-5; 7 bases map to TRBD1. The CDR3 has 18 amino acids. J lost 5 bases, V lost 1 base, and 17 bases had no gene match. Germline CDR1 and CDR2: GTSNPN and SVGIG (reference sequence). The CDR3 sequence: CAWSGGDTGVVTYQPQHF. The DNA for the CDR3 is TGTGCCTGGAGTGGAGGGGATACAGGGGTTGTCACCTATCAGCCCCAGCATTTT.

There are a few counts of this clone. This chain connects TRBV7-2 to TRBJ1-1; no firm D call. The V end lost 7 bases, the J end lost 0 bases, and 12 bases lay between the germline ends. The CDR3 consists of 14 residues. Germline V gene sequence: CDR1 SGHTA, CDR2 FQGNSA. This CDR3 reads CASTPRSLNTEAFF. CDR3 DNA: TGTGCCAGCACCCCCCGGTCCTTGAACACTGAAGCTTTCTTT.

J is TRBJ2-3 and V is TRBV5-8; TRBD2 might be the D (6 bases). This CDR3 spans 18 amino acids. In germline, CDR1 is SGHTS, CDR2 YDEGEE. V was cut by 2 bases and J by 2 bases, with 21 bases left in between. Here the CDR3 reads CASSLGDGLRGYTDTQYF. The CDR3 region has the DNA TGTGCCAGCAGCTTAGGGGACGGACTACGGGGGTACACAGATACGCAGTATTTT.

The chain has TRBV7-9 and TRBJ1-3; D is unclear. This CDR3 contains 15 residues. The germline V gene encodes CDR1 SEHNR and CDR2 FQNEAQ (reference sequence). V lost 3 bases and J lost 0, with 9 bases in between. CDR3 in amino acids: CASSLAASSGNTIYF. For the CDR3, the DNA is TGTGCCAGCAGCTTGGCAGCGAGCTCTGGAAACACCATATATTTT. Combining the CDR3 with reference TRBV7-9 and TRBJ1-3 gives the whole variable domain DTGVSQNPRHKITKRGQNVTFRCDPISEHNRLYWYRQTLGQGPEFLTYFQNEAQLEKSRLLSDRFSAERPKGSFSTLEIQRTEQGDSAMYLCASSLAASSGNTIYFGEGSWLTVV.

The CDR3 bases are TGTGCCAGCAGTTTACGTATGGTAGTCTCCTACGAGCAGTACTTC. It specifies CASSLRMVVSYEQYF. The chain carries TRBV28 and TRBJ2-7; no definite D call. Germline V gene data show CDR1 as MDHEN and CDR2 as SYDVKM. Deletions cut 2 bases from V and 0 bases from J, with 11 bases between. The CDR3 spans 15 residues.

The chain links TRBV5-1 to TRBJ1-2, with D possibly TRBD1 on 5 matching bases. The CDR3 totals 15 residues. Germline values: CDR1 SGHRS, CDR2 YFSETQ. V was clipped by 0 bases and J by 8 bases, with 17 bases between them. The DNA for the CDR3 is TGCGCCAGCAGCTTGGCGGGGGAGACTGGTGGGGGCTACACCTTC. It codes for CASSLAGETGGGYTF.

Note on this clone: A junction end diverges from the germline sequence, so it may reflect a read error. This chain's CDR3 is CSSRSSPTGTGGYEQYF. The CDR3 DNA follows: TGTTCCAGCAGGTCCTCCCCCACCGGGACAGGGGGCTACGAGCAGTACTTC. The V and J genes are TRBV7-9 and TRBJ2-7; 11 bases line up with TRBD1. The CDR3 is 17 amino acids. Germline CDR1 reads SEHNR; CDR2 reads FQNEAQ (reference sequence).

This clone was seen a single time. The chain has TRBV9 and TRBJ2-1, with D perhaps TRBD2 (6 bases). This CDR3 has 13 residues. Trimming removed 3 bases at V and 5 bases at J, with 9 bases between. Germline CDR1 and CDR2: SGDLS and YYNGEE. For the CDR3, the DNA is TGTGCCAGCAGCGGGGGGGAGGACAATGAGCAGTTCTTC. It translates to CASSGGEDNEQFF.

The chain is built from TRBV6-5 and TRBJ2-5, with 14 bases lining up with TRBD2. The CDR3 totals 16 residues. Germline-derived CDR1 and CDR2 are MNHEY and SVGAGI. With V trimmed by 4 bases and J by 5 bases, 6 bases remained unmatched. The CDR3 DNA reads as TGTGCCAGCAGTTCCCGGACTAGCGGGGGGAAGGAGACCCAGTACTTC. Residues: CASSSRTSGGKETQYF.

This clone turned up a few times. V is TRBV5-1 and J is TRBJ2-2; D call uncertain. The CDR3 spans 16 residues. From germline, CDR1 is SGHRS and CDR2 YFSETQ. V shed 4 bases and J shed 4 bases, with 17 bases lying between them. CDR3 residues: CASSRGSWVGTGELFF. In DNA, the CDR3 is TGCGCCAGCAGCCGCGGTAGCTGGGTCGGCACCGGGGAGCTGTTTTTT.

The CDR3 nucleotides read TGCAGCGTCAATCCAGGGTGGACTGAAGCTTTCTTT. This sequence encodes CSVNPGWTEAFF. This chain uses TRBV29-1 with TRBJ1-1; D is possibly TRBD1 (5 bases). Germline V CDR1 and CDR2: SQVTM, ANQGSEA. Trimming pared 6 bases from V and 5 bases from J, leaving 13 bases between. This CDR3 has 12 amino acids.

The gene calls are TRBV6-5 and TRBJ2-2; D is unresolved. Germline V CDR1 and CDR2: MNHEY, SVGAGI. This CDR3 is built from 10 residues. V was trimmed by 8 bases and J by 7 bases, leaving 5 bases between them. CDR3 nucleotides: TGTGCCAGCGGGCACGGGGAGCTGTTTTTT. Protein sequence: CASGHGELFF.

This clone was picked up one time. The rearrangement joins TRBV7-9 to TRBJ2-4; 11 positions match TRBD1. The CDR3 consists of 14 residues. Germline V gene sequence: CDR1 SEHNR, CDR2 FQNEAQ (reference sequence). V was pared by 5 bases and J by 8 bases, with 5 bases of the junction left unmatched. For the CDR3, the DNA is TGTGCCAGCAGCGCCGGGACAGGGGGGTACATTCAGTACTTC. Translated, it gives CASSAGTGGYIQYF.

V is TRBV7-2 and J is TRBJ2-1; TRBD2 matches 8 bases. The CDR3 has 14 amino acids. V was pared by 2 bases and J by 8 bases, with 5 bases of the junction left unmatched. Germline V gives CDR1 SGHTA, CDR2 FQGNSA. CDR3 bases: TGTGCCAGCAGCTTACCGGGGGGGCCCCATGAGCAGTTCTTC. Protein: CASSLPGGPHEQFF.

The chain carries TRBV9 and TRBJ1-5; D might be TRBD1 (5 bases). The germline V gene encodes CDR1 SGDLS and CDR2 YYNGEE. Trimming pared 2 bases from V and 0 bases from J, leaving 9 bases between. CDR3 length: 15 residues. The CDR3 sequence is CASSVGAVSNQPQHF. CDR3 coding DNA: TGTGCCAGCAGCGTTGGGGCAGTTAGCAATCAGCCCCAGCATTTT.

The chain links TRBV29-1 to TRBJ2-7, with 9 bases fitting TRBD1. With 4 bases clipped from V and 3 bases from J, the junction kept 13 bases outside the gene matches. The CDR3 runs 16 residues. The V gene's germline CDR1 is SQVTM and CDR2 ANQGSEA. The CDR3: CSVGRQSGTGYYEQYF. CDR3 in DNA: TGCAGCGTTGGCCGCCAGTCCGGGACAGGGTACTACGAGCAGTACTTC.

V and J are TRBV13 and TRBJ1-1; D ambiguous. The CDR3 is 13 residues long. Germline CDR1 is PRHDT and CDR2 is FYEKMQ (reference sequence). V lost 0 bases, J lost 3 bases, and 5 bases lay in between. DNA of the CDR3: TGTGCCAGCAGCTTAGGGACACACACTGAAGCTTTCTTT. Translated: CASSLGTHTEAFF.

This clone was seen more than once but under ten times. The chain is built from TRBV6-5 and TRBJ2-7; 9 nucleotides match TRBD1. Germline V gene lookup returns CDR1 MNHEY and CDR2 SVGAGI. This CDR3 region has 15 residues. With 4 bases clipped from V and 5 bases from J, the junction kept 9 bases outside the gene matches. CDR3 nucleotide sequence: TGTGCCAGCAGTTCCTCCGGGACAGGGCTCGACGAGCAGTACTTC. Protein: CASSSSGTGLDEQYF.